This T cell receptor beta chain was recorded in a study of CD8 T cells in ankylosing spondylitis. Each CDR3 protein gets one entry after TCRdb re-called the 5' RACE reads with MiXCR. The table records about 160,000 distinct CDR3 sequences, 9.8% of them present only once. Germline V gene sequence: CDR1 MNHEY, CDR2 SVGAGI. The CDR3 runs 12 residues. V lost 4 bases, J lost 5 bases, and 6 bases lay in between. The TCR sequence derives from a female donor with ankylosing spondylitis or in good health (not recorded which). This sequence joins TRBV6-5 and TRBJ2-1; D not certain. The sample consisted of blood, either unsorted or a sorted T cell fraction (not recorded which). CDR3 DNA: TGTGCCAGCAGTTCCGGGCACAATGAGCAGTTCTTC. Translation: CASSSGHNEQFF.